Following are 11 T cell receptor beta chains from one sample sequenced in a study of early T cells in non-severe SARS-CoV-2 infection. One entry per CDR3 protein, called by TCRdb with MiXCR from the 5' RACE reads. Found here are 65,000 to 80,000 distinct CDR3 sequences, roughly 10% of them singletons; the top ten hold around 4.7%. Sequencing was done on a sample of whole blood. These receptors were collected from an adult who was a healthcare worker with PCR-confirmed SARS-CoV-2 infection or an uninfected control (not recorded which).

By its share, this clonotype is medium-sized. The chain combines TRBV12-3 or TRBV12-4 with TRBJ2-6; D remains ambiguous. The CDR3 is made up of 16 amino acids. V lost 1 base to trimming and J lost 4 bases, with 11 bases between them. The CDR3 loop is CASSLVTGYGANVLTF. The CDR3 coding sequence is TGTGCCAGCAGTTTAGTGACGGGTTACGGGGCCAACGTCCTGACTTTC.

The table lists this clonotype with many counts. The J gene is TRBJ2-1, the V gene TRBV24-1; 8 bases are shared with TRBD2. The V and J ends lost 3 bases and 5 bases, in that order; junction bases with no gene match: 8. The CDR3 runs to 16 residues. CDR1 and CDR2 from the germline V gene are KGHDR and SFDVKD. The CDR3 DNA reads TGTGCCACCAGTGATCCGTCCGCGGGGGGCGACAATGAGCAGTTCTTC. This encodes CATSDPSAGGDNEQFF.

This CDR3 is CSVERTSGGAVEFF. DNA of the CDR3: TGCAGCGTTGAGAGGACTAGCGGGGGGGCAGTGGAGTTCTTC. The chain has TRBV29-1 and TRBJ2-1; 15 nucleotides line up with TRBD2. The CDR3 is 14 amino acids. V gave up 3 bases and J gave up 14 bases; unmatched junction bases: 8. Per the germline V gene, CDR1 is SQVTM and CDR2 is ANQGSEA.

This clonotype was counted at least ten times. The chain joins TRBV10-3 to TRBJ1-2; D gene uncertain. This CDR3 is built from 14 residues. The ends were cut back, 0 bases at V and 3 bases at J, with 8 bases in the middle. The V gene's germline CDR1 is ENHRY and CDR2 SYGVKD. In DNA form, the CDR3 reads TGTGCCATCAGTGAGTCGGCAGGCCACTATGGCTACACCTTC. Its protein product is CAISESAGHYGYTF.

The V and J genes are TRBV7-8 and TRBJ2-1; D is unresolved. V was shortened by 2 bases and J by 0 bases, with 5 bases between the two germline ends. Germline V gives CDR1 SGHVS, CDR2 FQNEAQ. The CDR3 is made up of 14 amino acids. This CDR3 is CASSLLLSYNEQFF. The CDR3 coding sequence is TGTGCCAGCAGCTTATTACTCTCCTACAATGAGCAGTTCTTC.

The chain recombines TRBV7-8 with TRBJ2-5; 8 bases fit TRBD1. V was pared by 0 bases and J by 0 bases, with 6 bases of the junction left unmatched. Germline V gene lookup returns CDR1 SGHVS and CDR2 FQNEAQ. The CDR3 covers 17 residues. CDR3 coding DNA: TGTGCCAGCAGCTTAGCGTTACGGACAGGGTACCAAGAGACCCAGTACTTC. Its protein product is CASSLALRTGYQETQYF.

This clonotype has at least ten counts. The CDR3 DNA is TGCGCCAGCAGCTTGGGGACAGGGATAGATGGCTACACCTTC. Its translation: CASSLGTGIDGYTF. V is TRBV5-1 and J is TRBJ1-2, with 8 bases lining up with TRBD1. Germline CDR1 is SGHRS and CDR2 is YFSETQ. This CDR3 is built from 14 residues. The ends lost 0 bases at V and 6 bases at J; junction bases unmatched: 4.

There are a few counts of this clonotype. This sequence joins TRBV9 and TRBJ1-2; TRBD1 matches 7 bases. The J segment lost 4 bases and the V segment lost 0 bases, leaving 6 bases of the junction unmatched. CDR3 length: 15 residues. Germline-derived CDR1 and CDR2 are SGDLS and YYNGEE. This CDR3 is CASSVEGDSSYGYTF. For the CDR3, the DNA is TGTGCCAGCAGCGTAGAAGGGGACAGCAGCTATGGCTACACCTTC.

This clonotype was detected many times. V and J are TRBV6-6 and TRBJ2-5; 10 bases map to TRBD2. This CDR3 has 17 amino acids. CDR1 MNHNY and CDR2 SVGAGI come from the germline V gene (reference sequence). Trimming took 0 bases from V and 2 from J; bases not matched to a gene: 6. CDR3 bases: TGTGCCAGCAGTTACTCCCCGCTAGCGGGGGATCAAGAGACCCAGTACTTC. It specifies CASSYSPLAGDQETQYF.

J is TRBJ2-5 and V is TRBV29-1, with 9 positions matching TRBD1. Germline assignment: CDR1 SQVTM and CDR2 ANQGSEA. Trimming took 5 bases from V and 5 from J; bases not matched to a gene: 6. The CDR3 length is 13 residues. Written as DNA, the CDR3 is TGCAGCGTTTTACAGGGGGCAGGGGAGACCCAGTACTTC. It translates to CSVLQGAGETQYF.

This clonotype appeared a few times. J is TRBJ1-2 and V is TRBV25-1; D uncertain. Trimming took 3 bases from V and 4 from J, leaving 9 bases between them. Germline-derived CDR1 and CDR2 are MGHDK and SYGVNS. CDR3 size: 13 residues. For the CDR3, the DNA is TGTGCCAGCAGTGATCCCTCCCCCTATGGCTACACCTTC. It is translated as CASSDPSPYGYTF.